Sequencing of this TCR beta chain was carried out in a study of regulatory T cells in long-lasting Graves disease. This CDR3 has 19 residues. V gave up 7 bases and J gave up 0 bases, with 25 bases separating them. The germline gives CDR1 MDHEN, CDR2 SYDVKM. There are a few counts of this clonotype. This sequence may be a read error, since a much larger clone differs from it by one base. Building the TCR beta libraries relied on iRepertoire HTBI primers, and CDR3 regions underwent Arm-PCR. TCRdb processed the multiplex PCR reads anew with MiXCR; each CDR3 protein has one entry. The sample records more than 400,000 distinct CDR3 sequences, about 16% being singletons. The sample's time point: newly diagnosed GD, antithyroid drugs for less than 3 months. PBMC RNA served as the TCR library source. The same data also went into a second study, on T cells in Graves' hyperthyroidism and ophthalmopathy. As that study records: Patients were excluded because of uncontrolled infection, other autoimmune disease, pregnancy or lactation.

This material consisted of peripheral blood mononuclear cells (PBMCs), taken at new diagnosis, from a patient treated with antithyroid drugs. This sequence originates from a man aged 40-55 years with Graves disease. V gene TRBV28 combines with J gene TRBJ2-1; D perhaps matches TRBD2 (5 bases). CDR3 sequence reads: CASMPRLLKPSSSYNEQFF. The CDR3 DNA reads TGTGCCAGCATGCCTCGACTACTTAAACCCTCGAGCTCCTACAATGAGCAGTTCTTC.